A single sample gave rise to the 28 T cell receptor beta chains below, sequenced in a study of T cells in women clearing cervical HPV infection. Profiled with immunoSEQ multiplex PCR; TCRdb holds only in-frame clones, not every one. The listing records tens of thousands of clones. The sequencing input was blood buffy coat. The receptors shown here come from a woman aged 18 to 69 with a cervical HPV16 infection that either progressed to CIN3+ or cleared (not recorded which).

As to this clone: Sequencing ends 3 residues short of the CDR3 end; the germline J gene provides the rest. The rearrangement links TRBV7-3 to TRBJ2-3; 7 bases align to TRBD1. The CDR3 contains 14 residues. Germline CDR1 reads SGHTA; CDR2 reads FQGTGA. Germline trimming cut 5 bases from V and 2 bases from J; bases unmatched to any gene: 4. The sequenced CDR3 bases are TGTGCCAGCAGCCCGGGACAGAACACAGATACG. This encodes CASSPGQNTDT. The full-length CDR3 reads as CASSPGQNTDTQYF.

The chain's CDR3 is CASSILGRENEKLFF. CDR3 DNA (partial): TGTGCCAGTAGTATACTCGGCAGGGAGAATGAAAAA. V and J are TRBV19 and TRBJ1-4, with D tentatively TRBD1 (5 bases). The read is 3 residues too short to cover the CDR3 end, so that end is filled in from the germline J gene. V dropped 2 bases and J dropped 5 bases, with 12 bases sitting between them. This CDR3 has 15 amino acids. Germline-derived CDR1 and CDR2 are LNHDA and SQIVND (reference sequence).

As regards this clone: The read ends 3 residues shy of where the CDR3 ends; the end is completed using the germline J gene. The chain has TRBV11-2 and TRBJ2-1; 7 bases fit TRBD1. The germline V gene has CDR1 SGHAT and CDR2 FQNNGV. V lost 5 bases, J lost 6 bases, and 10 bases stayed unmatched. The CDR3 extends over 15 amino acids. Incomplete CDR3 DNA: TGTGCCAGCAGCCGCGAGGGACAGCAATTCAATGAG. This encodes CASSREGQQFNE. The whole CDR3 protein is CASSREGQQFNEQFF.

Concerning this clone itself: The sequence runs out 3 residues before the end of the CDR3; the remainder is reconstructed from the germline J gene. J is TRBJ1-5 and V is TRBV5-5; D unresolved. The length of the CDR3 is 14 residues. V lost 5 bases, J lost 3 bases, and 12 bases lay in between. The V gene's germline CDR1 is SGHKS and CDR2 YYEKEE (reference sequence). The covered CDR3 bases are TGTGCCAGCAGTCTGGCAGGCATCAATCAGCCC. Translating gives CASSLAGINQP. In full, the CDR3 is CASSLAGINQPQHF.

A word on this clone: From the germline J gene comes the end of the CDR3, since the read stops 3 residues before it. The V gene is TRBV7-2, the J gene TRBJ2-2; 7 positions match TRBD2. Germline values: CDR1 SGHTA, CDR2 FQGNSA. Trimming removed 2 bases from V and 1 base from J; junction bases left unmatched: 1. There are 15 residues in the CDR3. The CDR3: CASSLKRENTGELFF. Incomplete CDR3 DNA: TGTGCCAGCAGCTTAAAGCGGGAGAACACCGGGGAG.

With regard to this clone: From the germline J gene comes the end of the CDR3, since the read stops 3 residues before it. V usage is TRBV11-3 and J usage is TRBJ2-7, with a possible D match to TRBD2 (6 bases). Trimming removed 4 bases at V and 2 bases at J, with 9 bases between. The CDR3 consists of 13 residues. Germline CDR1 reads SGHNT; CDR2 reads YENEEA. Incomplete CDR3 DNA: TGTGCCAGCAGCTCCCGGACTACCTACGAG. Residues: CASSSRTTYE. The full-length CDR3 reads as CASSSRTTYEQYF. The full variable domain, rest sourced from reference TRBV11-3 and TRBJ2-7, is EAGVVQSPRYKIIEKKQPVAFWCNPISGHNTLYWYLQNLGQGPELLIRYENEEAVDDSQLPKDRFSAERLKGVDSTLKIQPAELGDSAVYLCASSSRTTYEQYFGPGTRLTVT.

The CDR3 reads CASSEGQAYSYEQYF. CDR3 bases read: TGTGCCAGCAGTGAAGGACAGGCTTACTCCTACGAG. The chain joins TRBV2 to TRBJ2-7, with D possibly matching TRBD1 (6 bases). The missing CDR3 end, 3 residues past where the read stops, is filled in from the germline J gene. The CDR3 sequence is 15 residues long. V was cut by 1 base and J by 0 bases, with 10 bases left in between. Germline CDR1 and CDR2: SNHLY and FYNNEI.

Note on this clone: The CDR3 goes on 3 residues after the read ends, and that part is filled in from the germline J gene. The genes are TRBV11-2 and TRBJ2-7, with D uncertain. There are 13 residues in the CDR3. Looked up from germline, CDR1 is SGHAT and CDR2 is FQNNGV. The V end lost 5 bases, the J end lost 0 bases, and 8 bases lay between the germline ends. The sequenced part of the CDR3 DNA is TGTGCCAGCAGCCCAGACAACTCCTACGAG. Translated: CASSPDNSYE. The full CDR3 is CASSPDNSYEQYF.

To note about this clone: The read terminates 3 residues before the CDR3 end, so the remaining end is supplied by the germline J gene. The sample has other DNA sequences that encode this CDR3 too. The rearrangement joins TRBV5-1 to TRBJ1-4; 8 bases are shared with TRBD1. Germline V gives CDR1 SGHRS, CDR2 YFSETQ. Trimming cost V 3 bases and J 5 bases; bases outside gene matches: 3. There are 14 residues in the CDR3. The CDR3 sequence is CASSSDRVNEKLFF. Partial CDR3 DNA: TGCGCCAGCAGCTCGGACAGGGTAAATGAAAAA.

Comment on this clone: The sequence runs out 3 residues before the end of the CDR3; the remainder is reconstructed from the germline J gene. The rearrangement links TRBV7-3 to TRBJ2-3; 13 nucleotides line up with TRBD2. The CDR3 length is 15 residues. Germline V gene lookup returns CDR1 SGHTA and CDR2 FQGTGA. The DNA read from the CDR3 is TGTGCCAGCAGCCCAGGACTAGCGGGGGAAGAGACG. Protein product: CASSPGLAGEET. The complete CDR3 reads CASSPGLAGEETQYF.

As concerns this clone: From the germline J gene comes the end of the CDR3, since the read stops 3 residues before it. This chain joins TRBV20-1 and TRBJ2-7; D is uncertain. V was shortened by 4 bases and J by 6 bases, with 7 bases between the two germline ends. In germline, CDR1 is DFQATT, CDR2 SNEGSKA (reference sequence). The CDR3 covers 10 residues. Incomplete CDR3 DNA: TGCAGTGCTAATCCGGGCGAG. It translates to CSANPGE. The entire CDR3 protein is CSANPGEQYF.

Notes on this clone: The observed sequence ends 3 residues before the CDR3 terminus, with the missing tail filled in from the germline J gene. The chain links TRBV5-4 to TRBJ2-3, with a possible D match to TRBD2 (5 bases). The CDR3 totals 15 residues. In germline, CDR1 is SGHNT, CDR2 YYREEE (reference sequence). V gave up 3 bases and J gave up 6 bases, with 17 bases separating them. This CDR3 reads CASSSGLTGWDTQYF. The sequenced CDR3 bases are TGTGCCAGCAGCTCAGGACTTACCGGGTGGGATACG.

Regarding this clone: The CDR3 end falls 3 residues outside the read, so it is completed with the germline J gene. V usage is TRBV19 and J usage is TRBJ2-3, with 7 bases that match TRBD1. Germline CDR1 LNHDA, CDR2 SQIVND (reference sequence). The CDR3 sequence is 17 residues long. This chain's CDR3 is CASSNRGLSYSNQPQYF. The CDR3 DNA, read in part, is TGTGCCAGTAGTAACAGGGGCCTCTCATATAGCAATCAGCCG.

Points on this clone: The read ends 3 residues early relative to the CDR3; the germline J gene fills the gap. This chain joins TRBV7-2 and TRBJ2-5, with 9 bases aligning to TRBD1. The CDR3 runs to 13 residues. V gave up 4 bases and J gave up 3 bases; unmatched junction bases: 0. The germline V gene has CDR1 SGHTA and CDR2 FQGNSA. The CDR3 is CASSWDREETQYF. CDR3 DNA, as far as it was read: TGTGCCAGCAGCTGGGACAGGGAAGAGACC.

Turning to this clone: The read gets to within 3 residues of the CDR3 end, and the germline J gene fills in the rest. The rearrangement uses TRBV11-2 and TRBJ2-1; 8 positions match TRBD2. V gave up 5 bases and J gave up 6 bases; unmatched junction bases: 6. Germline V CDR1 and CDR2: SGHAT, FQNNGV. The CDR3 length is 14 residues. The CDR3 spells CASSARGDGNEQFF. The sequenced part of the CDR3 DNA is TGTGCCAGCAGCGCGCGGGGGGACGGCAATGAG.

CDR3 loop: CASSLASPTDTQYF. CDR3 DNA, as far as it was read: TGCGCCAGCAGCTTGGCCTCCCCCACAGATACG. The chain combines TRBV5-1 with TRBJ2-3; D is unresolved. The observed sequence ends 3 residues before the CDR3 terminus, with the missing tail filled in from the germline J gene. The germline V gene encodes CDR1 SGHRS and CDR2 YFSETQ. The V end lost 0 bases, the J end lost 2 bases, and 7 bases lay between the germline ends. The CDR3 has 14 residues.

About this clone: The CDR3 is cut off 3 residues early in the read; its end comes from the germline J gene. The chain joins TRBV19 to TRBJ2-6; no definite D call. With 4 bases removed from V and 4 bases from J, the gap between germline ends came to 8 bases. This CDR3 has 14 residues. Germline CDR1 is LNHDA and CDR2 is SQIVND (reference sequence). CDR3 bases read: TGTGCCAGTAGTAGTATGAGCGGGGCCAACGTC. Protein: CASSSMSGANV. The full CDR3 protein reads CASSSMSGANVLTF.

With regard to this clone: The CDR3 end lies 3 residues beyond the end of the read and is filled in from the germline J gene. The chain recombines TRBV7-8 with TRBJ1-1, with D possibly TRBD1 on 6 matching bases. Germline V lookup: CDR1 SGHVS, CDR2 FQNEAQ. This CDR3 contains 15 residues. The V and J ends lost 5 bases and 1 base respectively, with 14 bases between them. The CDR3 spells CASSPPGQRNTEAFF. The sequenced part of the CDR3 DNA is TGTGCCAGCAGCCCACCGGGACAAAGGAACACTGAA.

A word on this clone: The read is 3 residues too short to cover the CDR3 end, so that end is filled in from the germline J gene. The chain combines TRBV14 with TRBJ1-1, with D hard to call. Germline CDR1 is SGHDN and CDR2 is FVKESK. V was clipped by 3 bases and J by 3 bases, with 8 bases between them. The CDR3 is made up of 13 amino acids. This CDR3 reads CASSQQVYTEAFF. CDR3 DNA, as far as it was read: TGTGCCAGCAGCCAGCAGGTATACACTGAA.

CDR3 sequence: CASSLYRGSYEQYF. The part of the CDR3 DNA that was read is TGTGCCAGCAGCCTGTACAGGGGCTCCTACGAG. The chain recombines TRBV5-6 with TRBJ2-7, with TRBD1 identical over 7 bases. The sequenced fragment ends 3 residues before the CDR3 boundary, so the rest is inferred from the germline J gene. Germline trimming cut 4 bases from V and 0 bases from J; bases unmatched to any gene: 4. The CDR3 spans 14 residues. Germline-derived CDR1 and CDR2 are SGHDT and YYEEEE.

Turning to this clone: Coverage ceases 3 residues before the CDR3 finishes, and the germline J gene fills in the end. The chain combines TRBV30 with TRBJ2-1; D is possibly TRBD2 (5 bases). Trimming took 0 bases from V and 9 from J, leaving 12 bases between them. The germline CDR1 and CDR2 sequences are GTSNPN and SVGIG (reference sequence). This CDR3 has 13 residues. The CDR3 sequence: CAWSVRGLGEQFF. CDR3 DNA (partial): TGTGCCTGGAGTGTACGAGGGTTGGGTGAG.

Comments on this clone: At one boundary the junction diverges from the germline segment, which might be a read error. CDR3: CASSQESGHEQYF. The CDR3 bases that were read are TGCGCCAGCAGCCAAGAAAGCGGGCACGAG. This sequence joins TRBV4-2 and TRBJ2-7; weak D call: TRBD2 (6 bases). The read ends 3 residues before the CDR3 terminus; that terminus is restored from the germline J gene. The CDR3 spans 13 residues. Germline CDR1 and CDR2: LGHNA and YNFKEQ.

On this clone itself: The read terminates 3 residues ahead of where the CDR3 ends, so the germline J gene completes it. This sequence joins TRBV30 and TRBJ1-1; 12 bases map to TRBD1. V gave up 2 bases and J gave up 7 bases; unmatched junction bases: 8. CDR1 and CDR2 (germline): GTSNPN, SVGIG (reference sequence). The CDR3 has 15 residues. CDR3 residues: CAWSMGQGASIEAFF. The sequenced CDR3 bases are TGTGCCTGGAGTATGGGACAGGGGGCATCTATTGAA.

About this clone: The DNA ends 3 residues before the CDR3 does, and the rest of the CDR3 is filled in from the germline J gene. The chain uses TRBV6-1 and TRBJ2-1, with D possibly called TRBD1 or TRBD2 (6 bases each). Trimming took off 2 bases at V and 7 bases at J, with 12 bases between the two ends. From germline, CDR1 is MNHNS and CDR2 SASEGT. The CDR3 is 14 amino acids. The part of the CDR3 DNA that was read is TGTGCCAGCAGTGAACAGACAGGAGGGAATGAG. Protein: CASSEQTGGNE. The full CDR3 protein is CASSEQTGGNEQFF.

Details on this clone: The sequenced fragment ends 3 residues before the CDR3 boundary, so the rest is inferred from the germline J gene. This chain joins TRBV6-2 or TRBV6-3 and TRBJ1-6; D is ambiguous. V lost 5 bases and J lost 6, with 14 bases in between. The CDR3 sequence is 15 residues long. Germline loops: CDR1 MNHEY, CDR2 SVGEGT. The sequenced part of the CDR3 DNA is TGTGCCAGCAGTCAACCAAGGGCGCCTAATTCACCC. Amino acids: CASSQPRAPNSP. The full-length CDR3 reads as CASSQPRAPNSPLHF.

Details on this clone: The read finishes 3 residues shy of the CDR3 end, and the germline J gene is used to complete it. The chain is built from TRBV6-2 or TRBV6-3 and TRBJ1-5; 7 nucleotides match TRBD1. V lost 5 bases and J lost 0; bases outside the gene matches: 7. CDR3 size: 16 residues. CDR1 and CDR2 from the germline V gene are MNHEY and SVGEGT. CDR3 bases read: TGTGCCAGCAGTCAGGGGGACACCAATAGCAATCAGCCC. This translates into CASSQGDTNSNQP. The entire CDR3 protein is CASSQGDTNSNQPQHF.

Concerning this clone: The CDR3 extends 3 residues past the end of the read, so its final part is completed from the germline J gene. The chain uses TRBV19 and TRBJ1-6; no clear D gene. The CDR3 runs to 19 residues. V was pared by 4 bases and J by 2 bases, with 21 bases between. The germline CDR1 and CDR2 sequences are LNHDA and SQIVND (reference sequence). The covered CDR3 bases are TGTGCCAGTAGTACACCCAAGACGCCCTTAGCTCCCTATAATTCACCC. This encodes CASSTPKTPLAPYNSP. In full, the CDR3 reads CASSTPKTPLAPYNSPLHF.

To note about this clone: The CDR3 goes on 3 residues after the read ends, and that part is filled in from the germline J gene. The J gene is TRBJ2-7, the V gene TRBV29-1; 7 nucleotides agree with TRBD2. This CDR3 contains 15 residues. With V trimmed by 0 bases and J by 0 bases, 5 bases remained unmatched. CDR1 is SQVTM, CDR2 ANQGSEA, per germline. CDR3 bases read: TGCAGCGTTGAAGAGGGCCAGCGGGGCTCCTACGAG. Protein product: CSVEEGQRGSYE. The whole CDR3 region reads CSVEEGQRGSYEQYF.